This is a list of T cell receptor beta chains from one sample in a study of blood T cells in healthy people across ages. From the 5' RACE reads, TCRdb called clonotypes with MiXCR, one entry per CDR3 protein. The sample shows 1.8 million or so distinct CDR3 sequences, approximately 39% of them seen only once. Sequences were obtained from blood. Source of these receptors: a human donor in good health. The CDR3 runs from the conserved cysteine through the conserved F or W. The D gene is left open where the match is weak. Size tells how often a clone was seen (once, few, many) or the class of an expanded clone, and some rows leave it out.

v_gene	j_gene	abundance	d_gene	CDR3nt	CDR3aa
TRBV4-1	TRBJ2-3	NA	NA	TGCGCCAGCAGTCTTAGCTGGATTCAGGCGGCAGATACGCAGTATTTT	CASSLSWIQAADTQYF
TRBV12-3/TRBV12-4	TRBJ2-5	NA	NA	TGTGCCAGCAGTTTTAATACCCTGGGGGGAGAGACCCAGTACTTC	CASSFNTLGGETQYF
TRBV4-1	TRBJ2-5	few	TRBD2	TGCGCCAGCAGGCGGAGCGGGGGGACCCTAGAGACCCAGTACTTC	CASRRSGGTLETQYF
TRBV2	TRBJ2-7	NA	TRBD2	TGTGCCAGCAGTATACTAGCGGGGGTTTCCTACGAGCAGTACTTC	CASSILAGVSYEQYF
TRBV6-5	TRBJ1-2	few	NA	TGTGCCAGCAGTTACCAACAACAGGGTCGCAGTGGCTACACCTTC	CASSYQQQGRSGYTF
TRBV11-2	TRBJ2-3	NA	NA	TGTGCCAGCAGCTCCCTCCCGACTTTTTTGTCTGGGAGGGATACGCAGTATTTT	CASSSLPTFLSGRDTQYF
TRBV7-2	TRBJ2-4	NA	TRBD1	TGTGCCAGCAGCTCCGAGCCGGGACAGCCTTCCAAAAACATTCAGTACTTC	CASSSEPGQPSKNIQYF
TRBV4-3	TRBJ2-7	NA	TRBD2	TGCGCCAGCAGCCAAGATCTAACTAGCGGGGAGGACGAGCGGTACTTC	CASSQDLTSGEDERYF
TRBV5-1	TRBJ2-1	few	TRBD2	TGCGCCAGCAGCGCCTCCGGGACTAGCGGGATAGGGCAGTTCTTC	CASSASGTSGIGQFF
TRBV11-2	TRBJ2-6	few	NA	TGTGCCAGCAGCTTAGGGGTCGGAACGGCCGGGGCCAACGTCCTGACTTTC	CASSLGVGTAGANVLTF
TRBV7-2	TRBJ1-1	many	TRBD1	TGTGCCAGCAGCTTAGCGGCAGGGGGCCAGAACACTGAAGCTTTCTTT	CASSLAAGGQNTEAFF
TRBV5-6	TRBJ2-7	NA	TRBD1	TGTGCCAGCAGCTCAACGGGACAGCTCGAGCAGTACTTC	CASSSTGQLEQYF